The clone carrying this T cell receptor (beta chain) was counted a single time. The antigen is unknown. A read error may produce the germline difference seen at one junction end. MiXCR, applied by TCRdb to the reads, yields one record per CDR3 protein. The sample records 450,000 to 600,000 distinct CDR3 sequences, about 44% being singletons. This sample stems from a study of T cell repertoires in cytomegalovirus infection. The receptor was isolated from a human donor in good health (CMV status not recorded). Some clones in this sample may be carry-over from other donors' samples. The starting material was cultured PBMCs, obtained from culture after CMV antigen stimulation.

The CDR3 spells CASRPLKGSSEQYF. Written as DNA, the CDR3 is TGTGCCAGCAGGCCCTTAAAGGGATCCTCCGAGCAGTACTTC. The chain is built from TRBV11-2 and TRBJ2-7; no reliable D call. Germline V CDR1 and CDR2: SGHAT, FQNNGV. The CDR3 is made up of 14 amino acids.